One and the same sample provided the 5 T cell receptor beta chains below, sequenced in a study of T cell changes during pregnancy in multiple sclerosis. Sequenced by immunoSEQ multiplex PCR; TCRdb stores in-frame clones only, minus some. The table lists 88,000 or so clones, roughly nine tenths of them singletons. Sequencing used peripheral blood, obtained before pregnancy. Every receptor here comes from a female donor with multiple sclerosis, enrolled in a pregnancy study.

This chain connects TRBV6-5 to TRBJ2-7, with D possibly matching TRBD2 (6 bases). There are 14 residues in the CDR3. The ends were cut back, 2 bases at V and 5 bases at J, with 13 bases in the middle. The germline V gene encodes CDR1 MNHEY and CDR2 SVGAGI. The chain's CDR3 is CASSYVGGQDEQYF. CDR3 bases: TGTGCCAGCAGTTACGTGGGAGGACAAGACGAGCAGTACTTC.

This rearrangement joins TRBV27 to TRBJ2-6; TRBD1 might be the D (5 bases). Trimming took off 5 bases at V and 0 bases at J, with 14 bases between the two ends. Looked up from germline, CDR1 is MNHEY and CDR2 is SMNVEV (reference sequence). The CDR3 consists of 17 residues. The chain's CDR3 is CASSPDRTSSGANVLTF. The CDR3 DNA follows: TGTGCCAGCAGTCCGGACCGGACATCCTCTGGGGCCAACGTCCTGACTTTC.

The gene calls are TRBV9 and TRBJ1-2; TRBD1 matches at 10 bases. V lost 2 bases to trimming and J lost 7 bases; unmatched junction nucleotides: 5. The CDR3 runs to 14 residues. CDR1 and CDR2 from the germline V gene are SGDLS and YYNGEE. The CDR3 DNA reads as TGTGCCAGCAGCGTGGGGACAGGGGATACTGGCTACACCTTC. It codes for CASSVGTGDTGYTF.

The V call is TRBV15, the J call TRBJ1-5; 8 positions match TRBD1. Germline assignment: CDR1 LNHNV and CDR2 YYDKDF (reference sequence). The CDR3 is made up of 17 amino acids. After removal of 6 bases from V and 5 bases from J, the junction contained 15 bases not matched to a gene. CDR3 protein: CATSPSGWTGPDQPQHF. The CDR3 bases are TGTGCCACCAGTCCGAGTGGGTGGACAGGGCCGGATCAGCCCCAGCATTTT.

The chain couples TRBV9 to TRBJ2-1; no clear D. Trimming shortened V by 3 bases and J by 12 bases, and 22 bases separated the two germline ends. Germline V gene lookup returns CDR1 SGDLS and CDR2 YYNGEE. The CDR3 runs 15 residues. The CDR3 sequence: CASSAFPSADGGQFF. The CDR3 region has the DNA TGTGCCAGCAGCGCCTTTCCCTCCGCTGACGGCGGGCAGTTCTTC.